Below are 10 T cell receptor beta chains sequenced from a single sample in a study of T cells in narcolepsy. Some clones are missing from TCRdb's copy, which holds only in-frame ones; the method was immunoSEQ multiplex PCR. The profile shows 20,000 to 25,000 clones, more than 80% of them singletons. Sequencing was performed on CD45RA- memory CD4+ T cells from PBMCs. The receptors shown here come from a human donor with narcolepsy.

This clone was recorded once. The chain combines TRBV5-5 with TRBJ2-4, with TRBD1 matching over 7 bases. Germline CDR1 SGHKS, CDR2 YYEKEE (reference sequence). V lost 4 bases, J lost 4 bases, and 8 bases stayed unmatched. The CDR3 is 15 amino acids. The CDR3 sequence is CASSPSGTAKNIQYF. CDR3 coding DNA: TGTGCCAGCAGCCCCTCGGGGACAGCTAAAAACATTCAGTACTTC.

The chain uses TRBV28 and TRBJ1-3; tentative D call: TRBD1 (6 bases). There are 13 residues in the CDR3. V lost 9 bases and J 2 bases, leaving 11 bases between the germline ends. Germline CDR1 MDHEN, CDR2 SYDVKM. CDR3 residues: CASLTGTGNTIYF. The CDR3 nucleotides read TGTGCCAGTCTAACAGGGACTGGAAACACCATATATTTT.

Note on this clone: Additional DNA sequences in this sample encode the identical CDR3. The chain carries TRBV15 and TRBJ1-5; D gene uncertain. The CDR3 loop spans 12 amino acids. Trimming left V 5 bases short and J 4 bases short, with 6 bases between. Germline CDR1 LNHNV, CDR2 YYDKDF (reference sequence). The CDR3 reads CATSEFNQPQHF. The CDR3 DNA follows: TGTGCCACCAGCGAGTTTAATCAGCCCCAGCATTTT.

This chain uses TRBV28 with TRBJ2-7; possibly TRBD2 for D (6 bases). V was cut by 6 bases and J by 3 bases, with 15 bases left in between. Germline CDR1 reads MDHEN; CDR2 reads SYDVKM. This CDR3 spans 14 amino acids. The CDR3 reads CASSLPGLLYEQYF. CDR3 nucleotide sequence: TGTGCCAGCAGCCTCCCGGGACTCCTCTACGAGCAGTACTTC.

Here the CDR3 DNA reads TGTGCCAGCAGCCTCCGGCAGAGGGAGCAGTACTTC. Its protein product is CASSLRQREQYF. The J gene is TRBJ2-7, the V gene TRBV14; no definite D call. This CDR3 spans 12 amino acids. Germline V gives CDR1 SGHDN, CDR2 FVKESK. Trimming left V 4 bases short and J 7 bases short, with 11 bases between. Based on the CDR3 plus reference TRBV14 and TRBJ2-7, the full variable domain is EAGVTQFPSHSVIEKGQTVTLRCDPISGHDNLYWYRRVMGKEIKFLLHFVKESKQDESGMPNNRFLAERTGGTYSTLKVQPAELEDSGVYFCASSLRQREQYFGPGTRLTVT.

J is TRBJ1-1 and V is TRBV11-3, with 10 bases lining up with TRBD1. J was trimmed by 4 bases and V by 5 bases; bases with no gene match: 10. Germline values: CDR1 SGHNT, CDR2 YENEEA. CDR3 length: 16 amino acids. In nucleotides, the CDR3 is TGTGCCAGCAGCCTTCGACAGGGGGCCGGGTCCACTGAAGCTTTCTTT. Its translation is CASSLRQGAGSTEAFF. The variable domain in full, completed from reference TRBV11-3 and TRBJ1-1, reads EAGVVQSPRYKIIEKKQPVAFWCNPISGHNTLYWYLQNLGQGPELLIRYENEEAVDDSQLPKDRFSAERLKGVDSTLKIQPAELGDSAVYLCASSLRQGAGSTEAFFGQGTRLTVV.

The chain uses TRBV9 and TRBJ1-2, with D unresolved. V was cut by 4 bases and J by 8 bases, with 15 bases left in between. Germline V gene data show CDR1 as SGDLS and CDR2 as YYNGEE. The CDR3 totals 13 residues. Written as DNA, the CDR3 is TGTGCCAGCAGCCCTAGCATTGGTGACGGCTACACCTTC. Translated, it gives CASSPSIGDGYTF.

This chain joins TRBV27 and TRBJ1-5; 8 bases align to TRBD1. The germline CDR1 and CDR2 sequences are MNHEY and SMNVEV (reference sequence). The CDR3 covers 16 residues. Trimming took 3 bases from V and 7 from J; bases not matched to a gene: 11. The CDR3 nucleotides are TGTGCCAGCAGTTTGTTGGCAGGGGGCGCAGGGCAGCCCCAGCATTTT. Translated: CASSLLAGGAGQPQHF.

This chain uses TRBV11-3 with TRBJ2-1, with D possibly TRBD2 on 5 matching bases. V lost 4 bases, J lost 5 bases, and 15 bases lay in between. CDR1 is SGHNT, CDR2 YENEEA, per germline. This CDR3 has 15 amino acids. CDR3 region: CASSSSTGSHNEQFF. The CDR3 DNA is TGTGCCAGCAGCTCCAGCACGGGGTCCCACAATGAGCAGTTCTTC.

V gene TRBV5-4 combines with J gene TRBJ1-4; the D gene is possibly TRBD1 (6 bases). There are 14 residues in the CDR3. Germline V CDR1 and CDR2: SGHNT, YYREEE (reference sequence). V gave up 4 bases and J gave up 4 bases, with 11 bases separating them. The CDR3 bases are TGTGCCAGCAGCCGGGAGGGGGGTAATGAAAAACTGTTTTTT. Translated: CASSREGGNEKLFF.